In this sample, the clone carrying this T cell receptor beta chain turned up many times. These data belong to a study of T cells in Graves' hyperthyroidism and ophthalmopathy. Trimming left V 0 bases short and J 4 bases short, with 8 bases between. Per the germline V gene, CDR1 is SGDLS and CDR2 is YYNGEE. This CDR3 comprises 15 residues. Amplification yielded TCR beta CDR3 regions, with RNA transcripts as the source. HTBI primers were used for first-round RT-PCR of the TCR CDR3. One entry per CDR3 protein results from TCRdb running MiXCR on the multiplex PCR reads. The table includes hundreds of thousands of distinct CDR3 sequences, about 15% detected once.

The sequence derives from a man between 18 and 35 years old with Graves' ophthalmopathy. Sequenced input: blood. The rearrangement joins TRBV9 to TRBJ2-6; D not resolved. DNA of the CDR3: TGTGCCAGCAGCGTAGGAGGATCAGGGGCCAACGTCCTGACTTTC. It specifies CASSVGGSGANVLTF.